This T cell receptor beta chain was retrieved from a study of CD8 T cells in Susac syndrome. FACS enriched CD8+ TEMRA cells, while bulk CD8+ and CD4+ were negatively isolated. Germline CDR1 and CDR2: LGHNA and YSLEER. Trimming removed 3 bases from V and 6 bases from J, with 11 bases in between. The CDR3 is 13 residues long. Random hexamers were used to reverse transcribe the RNA input (about 0.45 to 1 ug). TCRdb reanalysed the immunoSEQ multiplex PCR reads using MiXCR and keeps one entry per CDR3 protein. Of more than 150,000 distinct CDR3 sequences in the sample, around 94% were seen once. The chain is built from TRBV4-3 and TRBJ1-2; TRBD1 might be the D (5 bases). This clonotype was obtained from a human donor in good health. The specimen was CD4+ T cells from PBMCs. In DNA, the CDR3 is TGCGCCAGCAGCCATACGGAGGGACATGGCTACACCTTC. It specifies CASSHTEGHGYTF.